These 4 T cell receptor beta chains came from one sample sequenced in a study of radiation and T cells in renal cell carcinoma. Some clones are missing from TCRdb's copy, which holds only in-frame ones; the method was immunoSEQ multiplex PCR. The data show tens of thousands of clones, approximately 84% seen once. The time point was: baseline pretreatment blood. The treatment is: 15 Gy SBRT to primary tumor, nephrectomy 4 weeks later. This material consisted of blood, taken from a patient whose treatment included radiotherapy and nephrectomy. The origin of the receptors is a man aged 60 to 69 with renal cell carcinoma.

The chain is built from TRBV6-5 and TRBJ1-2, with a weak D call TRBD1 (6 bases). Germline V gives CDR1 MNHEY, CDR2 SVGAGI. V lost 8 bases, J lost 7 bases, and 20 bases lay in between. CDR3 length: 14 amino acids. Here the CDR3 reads CASVRGADLSGYTF. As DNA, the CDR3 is TGTGCCAGCGTAAGGGGGGCAGACCTATCTGGCTACACCTTC.

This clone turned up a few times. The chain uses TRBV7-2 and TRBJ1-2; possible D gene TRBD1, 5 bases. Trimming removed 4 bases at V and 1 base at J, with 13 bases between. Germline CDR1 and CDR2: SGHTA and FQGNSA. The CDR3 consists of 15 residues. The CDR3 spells CASSSGEGYNYGYTF. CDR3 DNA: TGTGCCAGCAGCTCCGGGGAGGGGTATAACTATGGCTACACCTTC.

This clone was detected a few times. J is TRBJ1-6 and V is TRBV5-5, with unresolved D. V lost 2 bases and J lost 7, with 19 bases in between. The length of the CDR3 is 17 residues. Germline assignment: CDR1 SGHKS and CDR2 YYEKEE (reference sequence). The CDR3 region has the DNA TGTGCCAGCAGCTTCCTGGCAGGTCCCATATCAAATTCACCCCTCCACTTT. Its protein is CASSFLAGPISNSPLHF.

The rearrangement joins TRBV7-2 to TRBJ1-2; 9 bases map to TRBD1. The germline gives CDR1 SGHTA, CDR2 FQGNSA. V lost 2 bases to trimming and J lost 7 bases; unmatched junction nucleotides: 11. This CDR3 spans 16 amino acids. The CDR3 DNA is TGTGCCAGCAGCTTATTGGGGGCGGGACAGGGTTTTGGCTACACCTTC. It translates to CASSLLGAGQGFGYTF.